Shown below are 11 T cell receptor beta chains from a single sample sequenced in a study of T cell responses to AZD1222 COVID-19 vaccine. Using immunoSEQ multiplex PCR, the repertoire was profiled, and TCRdb retains in-frame clones only, with some absent. Of under 140,000 clones listed, 80% to 90% were seen once; the top ten hold around 15%. This specimen was peripheral blood, taken 28 days after the second AZD1222 dose. All receptors derive from an adult who received the AZD1222 COVID-19 vaccine.

The chain links TRBV9 to TRBJ2-1; 7 nucleotides line up with TRBD2. From germline, CDR1 is SGDLS and CDR2 YYNGEE. This CDR3 has 17 amino acids. The V segment lost 1 base and the J segment 0 bases; nucleotides outside the gene matches: 7. The CDR3 coding sequence is TGTGCCAGCAGCGTACCCCGCACGGGGGGCTCCTACAATGAGCAGTTCTTC. Translated: CASSVPRTGGSYNEQFF.

This clone was picked up one time. The chain uses TRBV2 and TRBJ2-5; TRBD1 agrees at 11 bases. CDR1 is SNHLY and CDR2 is FYNNEI in the germline V gene. This CDR3 has 16 amino acids. V shed 7 bases, J shed 9 bases, and the junction held 16 bases outside the gene matches. The CDR3 DNA sequence: TGTGCCAGCACCGGATCAGGACAGGGGGCTATAGGTCCCCAGTACTTC. This gives the protein CASTGSGQGAIGPQYF. Complete variable domain (other parts from reference TRBV2 and TRBJ2-5): EPEVTQTPSHQVTQMGQEVILRCVPISNHLYFYWYRQILGQKVEFLVSFYNNEISEKSEIFDDQFSVERPDGSNFTLKIRSTKLEDSAMYFCASTGSGQGAIGPQYFGPGTRLLVL.

The rearrangement uses TRBV11-3 and TRBJ2-1; TRBD2 agrees at 13 bases. V was pared by 5 bases and J by 4 bases, with 5 bases of the junction left unmatched. The CDR3 loop spans 16 amino acids. Germline V gene lookup returns CDR1 SGHNT and CDR2 YENEEA. For the CDR3, the DNA is TGTGCCAGCAGCCCCCGGACTAGCGGGAGTTACAATGAGCAGTTCTTC. Its protein product is CASSPRTSGSYNEQFF.

V gene TRBV5-4 combines with J gene TRBJ1-1; 9 positions match TRBD1. The germline V gene has CDR1 SGHNT and CDR2 YYREEE (reference sequence). This CDR3 is built from 16 residues. V trimming: 3 bases; J trimming: 4 bases; junction bases outside the gene matches: 10. Here the CDR3 reads CASSSGTGWFATEAFF. CDR3 coding DNA: TGTGCCAGCAGCTCCGGGACAGGGTGGTTTGCCACTGAAGCTTTCTTT.

The V and J genes are TRBV5-8 and TRBJ1-2; D might be TRBD1 (6 bases). In germline, CDR1 is SGHTS, CDR2 YDEGEE. There are 14 residues in the CDR3. The V end lost 7 bases, the J end lost 6 bases, and 19 bases lay between the germline ends. CDR3 loop: CASETGSILHGYTF. The DNA for the CDR3 is TGTGCCAGCGAAACAGGGTCTATCTTACATGGCTACACCTTC.

The chain employs TRBV2 and TRBJ2-2; the D is unclear. With 4 bases removed from V and 0 bases from J, the gap between germline ends came to 9 bases. The CDR3 is 15 amino acids. CDR1 is SNHLY and CDR2 is FYNNEI in the germline V gene. CDR3 in DNA: TGTGCCAGCAGTGTAAATTACGCGAACACCGGGGAGCTGTTTTTT. It translates to CASSVNYANTGELFF.

V usage is TRBV27 and J usage is TRBJ2-7; 9 bases are shared with TRBD1. Germline CDR1 is MNHEY and CDR2 is SMNVEV (reference sequence). V lost 10 bases, J lost 0 bases, and 13 bases stayed unmatched. The CDR3 has 16 residues. The CDR3 sequence is CATQALTGQGSYEQYF. The CDR3 DNA sequence: TGTGCCACCCAAGCCCTGACGGGACAGGGCTCCTACGAGCAGTACTTC.

This clone was counted a single time. The V and J genes are TRBV6-6 and TRBJ1-2; weak D call: TRBD1 (6 bases). Germline V gene lookup returns CDR1 MNHNY and CDR2 SVGAGI (reference sequence). This CDR3 region has 13 residues. V was pared by 8 bases and J by 3 bases, with 13 bases between. The CDR3 here is CASRDTGDYGYTF. The CDR3 nucleotides read TGTGCCAGCCGGGACACTGGGGACTATGGCTACACCTTC.

This clone was found many times. V is TRBV5-1 and J is TRBJ1-2; TRBD1 is a possible D gene (5 bases). Deletions cut 1 base from V and 7 bases from J, with 11 bases between. The CDR3 consists of 13 residues. The germline CDR1 and CDR2 sequences are SGHRS and YFSETQ. CDR3 in DNA: TGCGCCAGCAGCTTGCAACAGGAGGTTGGCTACACCTTC. Protein sequence: CASSLQQEVGYTF.

The chain employs TRBV7-2 and TRBJ2-5; D possibly corresponds to TRBD1 (5 bases). The length of the CDR3 is 14 residues. Germline CDR1 SGHTA, CDR2 FQGNSA. The germline V and J ends were trimmed by 5 bases and 5 bases, with 15 bases remaining between them. CDR3 DNA sequence: TGTGCCAGCAGCGCGGACACGGCGGTGGAGACCCAGTACTTC. Amino acid sequence: CASSADTAVETQYF.

This clone was detected once. The chain couples TRBV5-4 to TRBJ2-7, with D uncertain. V lost 1 base, J lost 5 bases, and 13 bases lay in between. The CDR3 is 14 residues long. Germline CDR1 reads SGHNT; CDR2 reads YYREEE (reference sequence). CDR3: CASSLSYRPDEQYF. CDR3 DNA: TGTGCCAGCAGCTTGTCTTACCGTCCGGACGAGCAGTACTTC.